The sequence of this T cell receptor (beta chain) was determined in a study of radiotherapy plus CTLA-4 blockade in lung cancer. This clone was seen just once. The data were produced by immunoSEQ multiplex PCR, yet TCRdb's version contains in-frame clones alone and is incomplete. The sample has about 80,000 clones, about 86% seen once. CDR1 and CDR2 from the germline V gene are MNHEY and SVGAGI. The CDR3 sequence is 14 residues long. V was pared by 6 bases and J by 1 base, with 12 bases between. J is TRBJ1-1 and V is TRBV6-5; a possible D gene is TRBD1 (6 bases). The sequence was obtained from a human donor with non-small cell lung cancer who had a partial response to radiotherapy plus ipilimumab. Here the sequenced sample was peripheral blood, taken from a patient treated with radiotherapy plus ipilimumab. Written as DNA, the CDR3 is TGTGCCAGCAGGATGGAACAGGGGAACACTGAAGCTTTCTTT. Its protein product is CASRMEQGNTEAFF.